This T cell receptor beta chain comes out of a study of cytomegalovirus exposure and HLA in healthy donors. V lost 7 bases and J 2 bases, leaving 10 bases between the germline ends. The germline CDR1 and CDR2 sequences are SQVTM and ANQGSEA. This CDR3 is 12 amino acids long. Sequencing was performed with immunoSEQ multiplex PCR; in TCRdb, only in-frame clones are kept and a portion is missing. The data show around 130,000 clones, with roughly 90% seen just once and roughly 1.4% held by the top ten. The sequencing sample was made of PBMCs. The receptor's source is a man younger than 40 in good health and CMV-seronegative. V usage is TRBV29-1 and J usage is TRBJ2-3; a weak D match, TRBD1 (5 bases). The CDR3 coding sequence is TGCAGCGCGCAGACAGCCACAGATACGCAGTATTTT. Translation gives CSAQTATDTQYF.